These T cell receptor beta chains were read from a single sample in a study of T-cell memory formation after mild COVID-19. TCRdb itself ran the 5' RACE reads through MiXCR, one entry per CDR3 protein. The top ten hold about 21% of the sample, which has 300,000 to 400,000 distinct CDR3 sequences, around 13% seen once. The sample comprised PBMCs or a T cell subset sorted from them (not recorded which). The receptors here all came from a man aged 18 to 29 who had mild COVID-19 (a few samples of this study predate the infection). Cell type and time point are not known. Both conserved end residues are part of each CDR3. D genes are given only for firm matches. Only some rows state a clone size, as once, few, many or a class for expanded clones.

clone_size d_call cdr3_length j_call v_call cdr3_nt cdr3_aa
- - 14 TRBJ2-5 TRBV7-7 TGTGCTAGCAGCTTCAGGGGGGGTCAAGAGACCCAGTACTTC CASSFRGGQETQYF
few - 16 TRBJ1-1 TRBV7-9 TGTGCCAGCAGCTTAAACTCCGGGACGGCTTGGGGTGAAGCTTTCTTT CASSLNSGTAWGEAFF
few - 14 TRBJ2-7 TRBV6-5 TGTGCCAGCAGTTATGGAGTGGGGTCCTACGAGCAGTACTTC CASSYGVGSYEQYF
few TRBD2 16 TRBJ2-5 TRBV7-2 TGTGCCAGCAGCTATATCAGACTAGCAGGGAGAGAGACCCAGTACTTC CASSYIRLAGRETQYF
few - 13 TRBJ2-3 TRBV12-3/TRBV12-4 TGTGCCAGCAGTTTGAGATCAATAGATACGCAGTATTTT CASSLRSIDTQYF
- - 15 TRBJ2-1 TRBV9 TGTGCCAGCAGCGAAGGGGGGGGCTGGGGCGATGAGCAGTTCTTC CASSEGGGWGDEQFF
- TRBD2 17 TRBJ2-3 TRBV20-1 TGCAGTGCAAGAGATCCACTAGCGGGGGGGAGCACAGATACGCAGTATTTT CSARDPLAGGSTDTQYF
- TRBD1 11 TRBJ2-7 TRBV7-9 TGTGCCAGCAGTCTATCCGGGACAGGGGAATTC CASSLSGTGEF
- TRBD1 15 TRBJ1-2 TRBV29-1 TGCAGCGCCGTACCCGGGACAGGGTATAACTATGGCTACACCTTC CSAVPGTGYNYGYTF
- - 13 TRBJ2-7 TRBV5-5 TGTGCCAGCAGCCTGGGCGGGGGCTGGGAGCAGTACTTC CASSLGGGWEQYF
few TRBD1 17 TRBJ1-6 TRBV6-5 TGTGCCAGCAGTTACGGGAGACAGGGAGTTGGTAATTCACCCCTCCACTTT CASSYGRQGVGNSPLHF
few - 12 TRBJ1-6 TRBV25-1 TGTGCCAGCAGTGAAAGAGATTCACCCCTCCACTTT CASSERDSPLHF
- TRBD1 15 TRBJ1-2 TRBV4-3 TGCGCCAGCAGCGAAGGGACAGGGAATAACTATGGCTACACCTTC CASSEGTGNNYGYTF
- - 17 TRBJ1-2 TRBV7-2 TGTGCCAGCAGCGCGCGCCATCCTGAAGGGCTGTTATGGGGCTACACCTTC CASSARHPEGLLWGYTF
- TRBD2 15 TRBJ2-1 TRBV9 TGTGCCAGCAGCGTAGTAGCGGGGGCTTACAATGAGCAGTTCTTC CASSVVAGAYNEQFF
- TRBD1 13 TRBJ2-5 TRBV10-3 TGTGCCACCAGACAGGGCCTTCAAGAGACCCAGTACTTC CATRQGLQETQYF
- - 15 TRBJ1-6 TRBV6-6 TGTGCCAGCAGTTACAATGATCCAGGCTCTTCACCCCTCCACTTT CASSYNDPGSSPLHF
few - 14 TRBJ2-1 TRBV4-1 TGCGCCAGCAGCCAAGTGACCAGTTACAATGAGCAGTTCTTC CASSQVTSYNEQFF
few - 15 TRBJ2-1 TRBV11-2 TGTGCCAGCAGCTTAGGCCCGGACAGATACAATGAGCAGTTCTTC CASSLGPDRYNEQFF
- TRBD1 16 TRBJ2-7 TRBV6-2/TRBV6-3 TGTGCCAGCAGTCGATCCGGGACAGGGGGCTTCTACGAGCAGTACTTC CASSRSGTGGFYEQYF
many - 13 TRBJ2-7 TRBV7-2 TGTGCCAGCAGCCCATCTCCCTCCTACGAGCAGTACTTC CASSPSPSYEQYF
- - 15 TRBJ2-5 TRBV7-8 TGTGCCAGCAGCTTAGGTGGAGACCCGAGGGAGACCCAGTACTTC CASSLGGDPRETQYF
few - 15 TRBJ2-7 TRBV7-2 TGTGCCAGCAGCTTAGTCTCGGGGGGCCAACACGAGCAGTACTTC CASSLVSGGQHEQYF
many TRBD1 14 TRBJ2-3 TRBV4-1 TGCGCCAGCAGCCAGGGGACAGGGGCAGATACGCAGTATTTT CASSQGTGADTQYF
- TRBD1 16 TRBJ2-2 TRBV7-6 TGTGCCAGCAGCCCGCGACAGGGAATAAACACCGGGGAGCTGTTTTTT CASSPRQGINTGELFF
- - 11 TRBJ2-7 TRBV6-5 TGTGCCAGCAGTTCCCCTCGCGGGCAGTACTTC CASSSPRGQYF
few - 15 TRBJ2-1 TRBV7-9 TGTGCCAGCAGCTTAGTGGGGCCAGGCTACAATGAGCAGTTCTTC CASSLVGPGYNEQFF
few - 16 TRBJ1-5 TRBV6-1 TGTGCCAGCAGCCCAGTGGGACTTAGCGGCAATCAGCCCCAGCATTTT CASSPVGLSGNQPQHF
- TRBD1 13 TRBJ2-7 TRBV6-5 TGTGCCAGCAGTTACCCCGGGACAGGGCGGAAGTACTTC CASSYPGTGRKYF
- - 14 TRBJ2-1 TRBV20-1 TGCAGTGCTAGAGAAAGCTCCCTTTACAATGAGCAGTTCTTC CSARESSLYNEQFF
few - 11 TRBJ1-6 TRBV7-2 TGTGCCAGCAGCCAGTCCTCACCCCTCCACTTT CASSQSSPLHF
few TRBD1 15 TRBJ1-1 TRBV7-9 TGTGCCAGCAAGATTGATAGGGGGCGGAACACTGAAGCTTTCTTT CASKIDRGRNTEAFF
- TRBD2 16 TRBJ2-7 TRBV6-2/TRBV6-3 TGTGCCAGCAGCTACCCCCCGGGGGGAACCTCCTACGAGCAGTACTTC CASSYPPGGTSYEQYF